Reported below is one T cell receptor (beta chain). The sample holds a few counts of this clonotype. Its antigen has not been determined. No qualities accompany the bases; no much larger clone lies one base away. CDR1 and CDR2, per the germline V gene, are ENHRY and SYGVKD. The CDR3 sequence holds 15 residues, the cysteine and phenylalanine included. Of the read, only the CDR3 DNA is kept; its 45 bases are in frame from base 1. To prepare the library, 5' RACE was applied. The data were produced on an Illumina HiSeq 2500. A second PCR of roughly 7 to 11 cycles was performed with a sample-barcoded 5' primer and a J-beta primer mix. A unique molecular identifier was introduced onto each TCR beta cDNA molecule by a template-switch 5' adaptor carrying 12 random nucleotides. Each sample yielded at least 2.5 million CDR3-containing paired-end reads. First-strand cDNA was synthesized from all RNA with the Mint cDNA synthesis kit, primed by a TRBC-specific oligonucleotide. Following uracil-DNA glycosylase treatment, all cDNA underwent a first 18-cycle PCR with the universal primers M1SS and BC2_uni_R. On the study's bioinformatics: Normalization of each sample was performed by random selection of 1 million high-quality reads, each carrying a distinct molecular identifier. Reads sharing molecular identifiers were discarded rather than binned into consensus sequences. MiTCR, run with a Q25 quality threshold and the strictest error-elimination algorithm, handled CDR3 identification, clonotype clustering and error correction. Lower-bound total TCR beta diversity was estimated with a nonparametric unseen species model using Euler transformation. TCRdb trimmed the raw reads at Q25, called clones with MiXCR and kept productive beta chains. Identical CDR3 protein sequences are pooled into one entry, listed with their most common genes and DNA. The V and J calls were not made by the authors but by TCRdb's processing. Here the sample has about 970,000 distinct CDR3 sequences; roughly half occur a single time. The ten largest make up about 22% of the sample.

Systemically healthy Caucasian individuals from Russia, roughly 40 in total and aged roughly 6 to 90 years, were included as donors. Each donor gave 8 to 10 milliliters of peripheral blood, drawn into EDTA-treated Vacutainer tubes. PBMCs were isolated by Ficoll-Paque density-gradient centrifugation, with at least 6.5 million obtained per sample. Trizol reagent was used to extract total RNA from the PBMCs, yielding at least 6 micrograms per sample. The percentages of naive CD45RAhigh/CD27high T cells were determined by flow cytometry on a PBMC aliquot from every donor. This entry belongs to a study of blood T cells in healthy people across ages (dated by TCRdb to about 2015). For context, the study as a whole: In model experiments, template switching captured roughly one uniquely barcoded TCR beta cDNA molecule for every two T cells. The donors were divided into four age groups: young (average around 15 years), middle-aged (about 41), aged (under 70) and long-lived (82). For two donors (one aged 18 to 29 and one aged 80 or older), the study analyzed two additional independent replicas of 1 million unique cDNA reads from the same blood draw. To track age-related changes in TCR beta repertoire diversity, the study relied on deep sequencing normalized with unique cDNA molecular identifiers. Donors of different ages were randomly distributed across sequencing lanes to avoid experimental bias.

What the research found in general, with its limitations: Observed TCR beta diversity per million T cells fell roughly linearly with age, and a significant reduction was already apparent by age roughly 40. Conclusive comparison of naive and antigen-experienced compartments was prevented by the profiling of bulk unsorted PBMCs. There was a strong correlation between observed TCR beta diversity and the percentage of naive T cells measured by flow cytometry. Compared with the aged group, the long-lived group had more naive CD4+ T cells, fewer expanded clones and increased TCR diversity, suggesting age selection. Estimates of total diversity based on one million sequenced T cells were considered lower bounds and underestimates. Because donor CMV infection status was unknown, age-related changes in expanded clonotypes were potentially confounded.

This receptor chain uses TRBV10-3 and TRBJ2-5; the D segment could be TRBD1, given 5 matching bases. The DNA matches TRBJ2-7 better at its end, which makes the J call doubtful. The clonotype originates from a woman in her sixties in good health. Sequencing was carried out using blood. The nucleotide sequence reads as follows: TGTGCCATCAGTGATAGGGGTTCCGTCGTAGACGAGCAGTACTTC. Translated, this gives CAISDRGSVVDEQYF.